This passage covers 23 T cell receptor beta chains from one sample sequenced in a study of tumor-infiltrating lymphocytes in primary liver carcinoma. A constant-region primer primed TCR beta cDNA synthesis from around 500 ng of total RNA. Slightly modified ARM-PCR served as the procedure for the TCR beta libraries. These libraries came from three rounds of nested multiplex PCR. The opening two PCR rounds, ten to eleven cycles each, paired TRBV1-TRBV30 forward primers with a C-beta reverse primer. TCRdb redid the calling of the multiplex PCR reads with MiXCR, one entry per CDR3 protein. The table has some 320,000 distinct CDR3 sequences, more than 55% seen once; the top ten hold 9%. Unsorted whole blood yielded the blood RNA, and germline DNA was also extracted. Sequenced input: peripheral blood. These receptors originate from a man aged 35 to 55 with primary liver carcinoma and hepatitis B virus infection.

The chain has TRBV10-2 and TRBJ2-7, with D unresolved. CDR1 is WSHSY, CDR2 SAAADI, per germline. The CDR3 has 12 amino acids. V lost 5 bases and J 3 bases, leaving 8 bases between the germline ends. The CDR3 nucleotides read TGCGCCAGCAGTATGTCATACTACGAGCAGTACTTC. It translates to CASSMSYYEQYF.

About this clonotype: The junction departs from the called germline gene at one end, perhaps through a read error. The chain joins TRBV28 to TRBJ1-4; D perhaps matches TRBD1 (5 bases). Germline lookup yields CDR1 MDHEN and CDR2 SYDVKM. This CDR3 is 14 amino acids long. The CDR3 DNA follows: TGTGCCAGCGGTTTAGCAGGGCCTCTTGAAAAACTGTTTTTT. It translates to CASGLAGPLEKLFF. The entire variable domain, with the rest obtained from reference TRBV28 and TRBJ1-4, is as follows: DVKVTQSSRYLVKRTGEKVFLECVQDMDHENMFWYRQDPGLGLRLIYFSYDVKMKEKGDIPEGYSVSREKKERFSLILESASTNQTSMYLCASGLAGPLEKLFFGSGTQLSVL.

This clonotype has ten or more counts. The chain links TRBV10-2 to TRBJ2-1, with TRBD2 as a possible D gene (5 bases). CDR3 length: 13 residues. V was pared by 10 bases and J by 4 bases, with 14 bases between. Germline assignment: CDR1 WSHSY and CDR2 SAAADI. The CDR3 sequence: CATSPGTYNEQFF. CDR3 DNA sequence: TGCGCCACTTCCCCGGGAACTTACAATGAGCAGTTCTTC.

This chain uses TRBV28 with TRBJ1-2; 7 bases agree with TRBD1. The CDR3 runs to 16 residues. The V segment lost 2 bases and the J segment 5 bases; nucleotides outside the gene matches: 11. Germline loops: CDR1 MDHEN, CDR2 SYDVKM. The chain's CDR3 is CASSLGSQGRRYGYTF. The CDR3 DNA is TGTGCCAGCAGTTTAGGGTCACAGGGGCGAAGATATGGCTACACCTTC.

On this clonotype: This sequence may be a read error, since a much larger clone differs from it by one base. This chain connects TRBV6-2 or TRBV6-3 to TRBJ2-7, with 11 bases identical to TRBD1. Germline CDR1 is MNHEY and CDR2 is SVGEGT. CDR3 size: 12 residues. CDR3 sequence (DNA): TGTACCAGCAACGGACAGGGGGCCGAGCAGTACTTC. Translating gives CTSNGQGAEQYF.

As to this clonotype: This may stem from a read error, because a much larger clone lies one nucleotide away. The rearrangement uses TRBV6-1 and TRBJ2-3, with D perhaps matching TRBD1 (6 bases). Germline V gene data show CDR1 as MNHNS and CDR2 as SASEGT. Trimming took 5 bases from V and 4 from J, leaving 19 bases between them. The CDR3 sequence is 16 residues long. The CDR3 coding sequence is TGTGCCAGCAGTAGCTCGGGCAGGGGTGAGGCAGATACGCAGTATTTT. It translates to CASSSSGRGEADTQYF.

On this clonotype: This may be a read error, as it is one base from a much larger clone. The chain links TRBV29-1 to TRBJ2-3; D is undetermined. Trimming removed 3 bases at V and 6 bases at J, with 10 bases between. Per the germline V gene, CDR1 is SQVTM and CDR2 is ANQGSEA. CDR3 length: 12 residues. The CDR3 DNA reads TGCAGCGTTGAGGCCGTGACGGATACGCAGTATTTT. Translation gives CSVEAVTDTQYF.

This clonotype was seen ten or more times. The chain recombines TRBV7-8 with TRBJ2-3; 9 bases line up with TRBD2. The CDR3 has 15 amino acids. The ends lost 3 bases at V and 5 bases at J; junction bases unmatched: 6. CDR1 SGHVS and CDR2 FQNEAQ come from the germline V gene. The CDR3 DNA sequence: TGTGCCAGCAGCTTGAAACTAGCGGGTGGAGATACGCAGTATTTT. Encoded protein: CASSLKLAGGDTQYF.

J is TRBJ2-2 and V is TRBV6-1; the D call may be TRBD1 or TRBD2 (5 bases each). V lost 8 bases and J lost 9, with 16 bases in between. This CDR3 is 13 amino acids long. Germline loops: CDR1 MNHNS, CDR2 SASEGT. The CDR3 bases are TGTGCCAGCGGCAGGGAGAGGACCAGGGAGCTGTTTTTT. Translation gives CASGRERTRELFF.

In regard to this clonotype: A much larger clone differs from this one at a single base, so this may be a read error. V is TRBV4-2 and J is TRBJ2-1, with TRBD2 as a possible D gene (7 bases). Germline V gene sequence: CDR1 LGHNA, CDR2 YNFKEQ. The CDR3 has 16 amino acids. For the CDR3, the DNA is TGTGCCAGCAGCCAAGAAGAGTGGAGGGGGGGCAATGTGCAGTTCTTC. Translating gives CASSQEEWRGGNVQFF.

This clonotype was picked up a small number of times. V is TRBV6-1 and J is TRBJ1-5, with D possibly being TRBD1 (6 bases). V was shortened by 1 base and J by 1 base, with 17 bases between the two germline ends. This CDR3 region has 18 residues. Per germline, CDR1 MNHNS and CDR2 SASEGT. CDR3 nucleotides: TGTGCCAGCAGTGAAGGCCAAGGCAGGGGAAGGAGCAATCAGCCCCAGCATTTT. This codes for CASSEGQGRGRSNQPQHF.

This clonotype was observed a few times. The V and J genes are TRBV10-1 and TRBJ2-3, with TRBD2 matching over 12 bases. Germline V gives CDR1 WNHNN, CDR2 SYGVQD (reference sequence). This CDR3 spans 17 amino acids. V was clipped by 4 bases and J by 10 bases; unmatched bases: 15. CDR3 DNA sequence: TGCGCCAGCAGTGGAGGACCGGGACTAGCGGGTCTTAATGCGCAGTATTTT. Its translation: CASSGGPGLAGLNAQYF.

This clonotype was found once. This CDR3 reads CASSLRSGVTNEQFF. For the CDR3, the DNA is TGTGCCAGCAGCTTACGCAGCGGGGTTACGAATGAGCAGTTCTTC. The V and J genes are TRBV7-2 and TRBJ2-1, with 7 bases aligning to TRBD2. Germline V lookup: CDR1 SGHTA, CDR2 FQGNSA. After removal of 2 bases from V and 7 bases from J, the junction contained 8 bases not matched to a gene. CDR3 length: 15 residues.

This clonotype has a handful of counts. A much more abundant neighbour one base away suggests this may be a read error. J is TRBJ1-1 and V is TRBV6-5; D gene ambiguous. The V end lost 2 bases, the J end lost 3 bases, and 10 bases lay between the germline ends. The CDR3 contains 14 residues. Germline loops: CDR1 MNHEY, CDR2 SVGAGI. The DNA of the CDR3 is TGTGCCAGCAGTTACAGGGAGGTGGACACTGAAGCTTTCTTT. Protein: CASSYREVDTEAFF.

As to this clonotype: The junction differs from germline at one of its ends, possibly a read error. The chain employs TRBV7-9 and TRBJ2-2, with TRBD1 matching 7 bases. The germline V gene has CDR1 SEHNR and CDR2 FQNEAQ (reference sequence). The CDR3 loop spans 14 amino acids. CDR3 loop: CVSSRQGNTGELFF. The CDR3 DNA sequence: TGTGTCAGCAGCCGACAGGGGAACACCGGGGAGCTGTTTTTT.

Regarding this clonotype: No conserved phenylalanine or tryptophan ends this CDR3, so it is likely a read error. J is TRBJ2-7 and V is TRBV30; D uncertain. Trimming took 5 bases from V and 0 from J, leaving 8 bases between them. The germline V gene encodes CDR1 GTSNPN and CDR2 SVGIG (reference sequence). This CDR3 spans 12 amino acids. CDR3 residues: CAWQASSYEQYL. As DNA, the CDR3 is TGTGCCTGGCAGGCGAGCTCCTACGAGCAGTACCTC.

In regard to this clonotype: A junction end diverges from the germline sequence, so it may reflect a read error. The chain has TRBV4-1 and TRBJ2-1, with D unclear. CDR3 length equals 16 residues. Per the germline V gene, CDR1 is MGHRA and CDR2 is YSYEKL. The CDR3 nucleotides read TGCGCCAGCTGCCAAGATCGGCTAGACCGCTACAATGAGCAGTTCTTC. Protein product: CASCQDRLDRYNEQFF.

As concerns this clonotype: A junction boundary mismatches the germline segment, possibly from a read error. This chain connects TRBV11-2 to TRBJ2-1; D unresolved. CDR3 length: 13 amino acids. In germline, CDR1 is SGHAT, CDR2 FQNNGV. This chain's CDR3 is CASSLGRKNEQFF. The DNA of the CDR3 is TGCGCCAGCAGCTTAGGCAGGAAGAATGAGCAGTTCTTC.

This clonotype has a handful of counts. A clone one base away is much larger, so this may be a read error. This rearrangement joins TRBV29-1 to TRBJ2-3; D is possibly TRBD2 (5 bases). The CDR3 is 16 residues long. The germline CDR1 and CDR2 sequences are SQVTM and ANQGSEA. CDR3 nucleotide sequence: TGCAGCGTTGACGGGGTGGGAACAGATACCTTGGATATGCAGTATTTT. This sequence encodes CSVDGVGTDTLDMQYF.

To note about this clonotype: The CDR3 ends on some other residue instead of the conserved phenylalanine or tryptophan, so this is likely a read error. The chain uses TRBV4-2 and TRBJ2-7; 7 bases map to TRBD1. V lost 1 base and J lost 0; bases outside the gene matches: 3. Germline V gives CDR1 LGHNA, CDR2 YNFKEQ. CDR3 length equals 15 residues. CDR3 nucleotides: TGTGCCAGCAGCCAAGGGACAGGTAACTCCTACGAGCAGTACCTC. It translates to CASSQGTGNSYEQYL.

The chain couples TRBV5-1 to TRBJ2-1; 9 bases match TRBD1. There are 14 residues in the CDR3. Germline V gene lookup returns CDR1 SGHRS and CDR2 YFSETQ. V gave up 5 bases and J gave up 5 bases; unmatched junction bases: 5. In DNA form, the CDR3 reads TGCGCCAGCAGAAGACAGGGGGGGGACAATGAGCAGTTCTTC. This translates into CASRRQGGDNEQFF.

The V call is TRBV14, the J call TRBJ2-1, with D hard to call. Trimming shortened V by 8 bases and J by 5 bases, and 13 bases separated the two germline ends. CDR1 and CDR2 from the germline V gene are SGHDN and FVKESK. The CDR3 has 13 residues. CDR3 DNA sequence: TGTGCCAGCTCCATCTTCGACAACAATGAGCAGTTCTTC. Amino acids: CASSIFDNNEQFF.

This clonotype was counted at least ten times. The genes are TRBV4-1 and TRBJ2-7; D might be TRBD2 (5 bases). Germline-derived CDR1 and CDR2 are MGHRA and YSYEKL. Trimming took 1 base from V and 2 from J, leaving 9 bases between them. CDR3 length: 14 residues. The CDR3 region is CASSQVIGAYEQYF. CDR3 DNA sequence: TGCGCCAGCAGCCAAGTAATCGGGGCCTACGAGCAGTACTTC.